These 2 T cell receptor beta chains were all obtained from the same sample, sequenced in a study of a mutant IDH1 vaccine in newly diagnosed glioma. For these receptors, no antigen is known. The data were produced by immunoSEQ multiplex PCR, yet TCRdb's version contains in-frame clones alone and is incomplete. The repertoire holds about 60,000 clones, with 84% as singletons. Time point denoted: week 35, safety follow-up. Each dose delivered 300 ug of mutant IDH1 20-mer peptide subcutaneously with imiquimod. The source material was PBMCs, sampled from a glioma patient whose treatment included an IDH1 peptide vaccine. The receptors originated from a man between 25 and 39 years old with glioma.

V gene TRBV5-4 combines with J gene TRBJ2-1; 10 bases are shared with TRBD2. CDR1 and CDR2 (germline): SGHNT, YYREEE (reference sequence). There are 14 residues in the CDR3. The junction had 7 bases not matched to a gene; V was cut back by 4 bases and J by 9 bases. The CDR3 DNA reads TGTGCCAGCAGCCGAGCGGGGGGGTATCTTGAGCAGTTCTTC. Its translation is CASSRAGGYLEQFF.

The chain links TRBV10-2 to TRBJ1-6; TRBD1 aligns across 8 bases. The V segment lost 8 bases and the J segment 8 bases; nucleotides outside the gene matches: 5. The CDR3 has 13 amino acids. Germline V gives CDR1 WSHSY, CDR2 SAAADI. CDR3 sequence reads: CASRGQGDSPLHF. The CDR3 DNA is TGCGCCAGCCGTGGACAGGGAGATTCACCCCTCCACTTT.